This T cell receptor beta chain comes out of a study of control samples from healthy donors and cancer patients. Deletions cut 0 bases from V and 2 bases from J, with 10 bases between. The CDR3 contains 15 residues. Looked up from germline, CDR1 is MNHEY and CDR2 is SVGAGI. Generated by immunoSEQ multiplex PCR, the TCRdb table keeps only in-frame clones and is missing some. The sample consists of 260,000 or so clones, over 75% of them appearing once. Sequenced material: PBMCs. The rearrangement joins TRBV6-5 to TRBJ2-5; D is unresolved. The source of this sequence is a woman aged 60-75 years with lung cancer. The CDR3 protein is CASSYSPTLQETQYF. CDR3 coding DNA: TGTGCCAGCAGTTACTCCCCAACCCTTCAAGAGACCCAGTACTTC.